The 10 T cell receptor beta chains listed next were all sequenced from one sample in a study of identical twins. Using its own MiXCR run on the 5' RACE reads, TCRdb lists one record per CDR3 protein. Of about 390,000 distinct CDR3 sequences listed, around 9.7% are singletons. The material sequenced was naive T cells sorted from blood. Receptors originate from a woman in her fifties or sixties in good health.

CDR3 in amino acids: CATSARDRGSYNEQFF. The CDR3 DNA reads TGTGCCACCAGTGCCCGGGACAGGGGATCCTACAATGAGCAGTTCTTC. The chain couples TRBV24-1 to TRBJ2-1; 10 nucleotides line up with TRBD1. CDR1 KGHDR and CDR2 SFDVKD come from the germline V gene. The CDR3 is made up of 16 amino acids. J was trimmed by 1 base and V by 5 bases; bases with no gene match: 4.

This clonotype showed up just a few times. The DNA of the CDR3 is TGTGCCAGCAGCCTTGGGACTAGCGGGCTCTACAATGAGCAGTTCTTC. Its protein product is CASSLGTSGLYNEQFF. V is TRBV9 and J is TRBJ2-1, with 12 bases that match TRBD2. The CDR3 covers 16 residues. Trimming took 4 bases from V and 3 from J; bases not matched to a gene: 5. Germline CDR1 reads SGDLS; CDR2 reads YYNGEE.

The chain joins TRBV4-1 to TRBJ1-5; D ambiguous. The CDR3 is made up of 16 amino acids. CDR1 is MGHRA, CDR2 YSYEKL, per germline. Deletions cut 0 bases from V and 2 bases from J, with 11 bases between. CDR3 nucleotide sequence: TGCGCCAGCAGCCAAGATCGGGTTTTTGGCAATCAGCCCCAGCATTTT. Amino acid sequence: CASSQDRVFGNQPQHF.

The chain couples TRBV12-3 or TRBV12-4 to TRBJ2-7, with D unresolved. V was cut by 6 bases and J by 0 bases, with 12 bases left in between. The CDR3 has 14 amino acids. The CDR3 DNA follows: TGTGCCAGCAGCCCCCGGGTAAGCTCCTACGAGCAGTACTTC. It specifies CASSPRVSSYEQYF.

V is TRBV7-9 and J is TRBJ1-5; no reliable D call. The germline V gene has CDR1 SEHNR and CDR2 FQNEAQ (reference sequence). Trimming cost V 5 bases and J 2 bases, with 10 bases left between them. CDR3 length: 14 residues. The CDR3 region is CASSDRSGNQPQHF. CDR3 sequence (DNA): TGTGCCAGCAGCGACCGCTCGGGCAATCAGCCCCAGCATTTT.

This clonotype has a handful of counts. J is TRBJ2-1 and V is TRBV5-1; 13 bases line up with TRBD2. This CDR3 is 17 amino acids long. Losses at the gene ends were 3 bases for V and 0 bases for J; bases not matched to a gene: 3. Per the germline V gene, CDR1 is SGHRS and CDR2 is YFSETQ. CDR3 coding DNA: TGCGCCAGCAGCTCCGGGACTAGCGGGACCTCCTACAATGAGCAGTTCTTC. Translation: CASSSGTSGTSYNEQFF.

In its sample, this clonotype was seen many times. The chain has TRBV6-1 and TRBJ2-3, with D hard to call. Germline V CDR1 and CDR2: MNHNS, SASEGT. The ends were cut back, 4 bases at V and 4 bases at J, with 9 bases in the middle. The CDR3 is 13 amino acids. The CDR3 DNA reads TGTGCCAGCAGTGCGACTCCCCCAGATACGCAGTATTTT. Encoded protein: CASSATPPDTQYF.

This clonotype came up many times. The V call is TRBV6-5, the J call TRBJ2-3; D call uncertain. Germline loops: CDR1 MNHEY, CDR2 SVGAGI. V lost 5 bases to trimming and J lost 0 bases, with 9 bases between them. The CDR3 runs 14 residues. Here the CDR3 reads CASSRQASTDTQYF. CDR3 bases: TGTGCCAGCAGTCGACAAGCTAGCACAGATACGCAGTATTTT.

The V gene is TRBV9, the J gene TRBJ2-3; D not resolved. Deletions cut 5 bases from V and 4 bases from J, with 11 bases between. Germline CDR1 is SGDLS and CDR2 is YYNGEE. The CDR3 is made up of 13 amino acids. The CDR3 DNA is TGTGCCAGCAGTGGGGTAGTGGCAGATACGCAGTATTTT. As protein: CASSGVVADTQYF.

This clonotype was picked up a small number of times. This chain joins TRBV15 and TRBJ2-7, with 8 bases identical to TRBD2. Trimming removed 3 bases from V and 7 bases from J; junction bases left unmatched: 5. Germline assignment: CDR1 LNHNV and CDR2 YYDKDF (reference sequence). The CDR3 has 13 residues. The CDR3 DNA reads TGTGCCACCAGCAGTTCGGGAGGGGATGAGCAGTACGTC. This codes for CATSSSGGDEQYV.